This TCR beta chain was sequenced during a study of blood T cell repertoires in COVID-19. The V end lost 4 bases, the J end lost 3 bases, and 15 bases lay between the germline ends. Germline-derived CDR1 and CDR2 are KGHSH and LQKENI. This CDR3 is 15 amino acids long. This clone appeared a single time. Produced via immunoSEQ multiplex PCR; TCRdb's table is partial and in-frame only. The table has 140,000 to 150,000 clones, roughly four fifths seen once. Sequencing used PBMCs or T cells enriched from blood (not recorded which). This clonotype originated in a woman in her fifties or sixties with acute COVID-19. This sequence joins TRBV18 and TRBJ1-1; D call uncertain. In DNA form, the CDR3 reads TGTGCCAGCTCACGGGGAGTTCATGACGACACTGAAGCTTTCTTT. This encodes CASSRGVHDDTEAFF.